The present entry profiles one T cell receptor (beta chain) with its context. Antigen specificity is unknown. These data belong to a study of Tregs in tolerant kidney transplant recipients. Study findings and constraints: Findings come from small patient numbers and require larger validation. In tolerant patients, donor-specific Tregs outgrew total Tregs, suggesting antigen-driven expansion.

Measured with immunoSEQ multiplex PCR; TCRdb has only the in-frame clones, and not every one. The sample holds about 50,000 clones; roughly 87% are singletons and the top ten take 15% to 18%. Mixed chimerism was transient after nonmyeloablative marrow transplants from related graft donors. The receptor was isolated from a human patient who received a combined kidney and bone marrow transplant. T cells may partly derive from the graft donor. Source: CD8+ T cells from blood (PBMCs), taken 12 months after the transplant.

The CDR3 spells CASSMGLAGTEQYF. CDR3 nucleotides: TGTGCCAGTAGTATGGGACTAGCGGGCACCGAGCAGTACTTC. This chain connects TRBV19 to TRBJ2-7; 12 bases are a match to TRBD2. After removal of 3 bases from V and 6 bases from J, the junction contained 3 bases not matched to a gene. Germline V CDR1 and CDR2: LNHDA, SQIVND (reference sequence). There are 14 residues in the CDR3. The full variable domain, completed using reference TRBV19 and TRBJ2-7, is DGGITQSPKYLFRKEGQNVTLSCEQNLNHDAMYWYRQDPGQGLRLIYYSQIVNDFQKGDIAEGYSVSREKKESFPLTVTSAQKNPTAFYLCASSMGLAGTEQYFGPGTRLTVT.